This entry features one TCR beta chain sequence. The antigen remains unidentified. Generated by immunoSEQ multiplex PCR, the TCRdb table keeps only in-frame clones and is missing some. The sample has roughly 66,000 clones, 84% seen once. This sample is drawn from a study of T cell responses to AZD1222 COVID-19 vaccine. Study summary: Second-dose groups at about 4 or about 12 weeks were pooled. Study-wide points: All repertoire sampling was performed exclusively after the peak T cell response. Only a handful of AZD1222 recipients were seropositive at baseline.

The specimen was peripheral blood, collected on day 0 of AZD1222 vaccination. The sequence derives from an adult in good health.

DNA for the CDR3: TGTGCCAGCAGTACAAACAACTATGGCTACACCTTC. It yields the protein CASSTNNYGYTF. This chain connects TRBV6-5 to TRBJ1-2; D not certain. The ends were cut back, 5 bases at V and 2 bases at J, with 6 bases in the middle. CDR1 MNHEY and CDR2 SVGAGI come from the germline V gene. This CDR3 contains 12 residues.